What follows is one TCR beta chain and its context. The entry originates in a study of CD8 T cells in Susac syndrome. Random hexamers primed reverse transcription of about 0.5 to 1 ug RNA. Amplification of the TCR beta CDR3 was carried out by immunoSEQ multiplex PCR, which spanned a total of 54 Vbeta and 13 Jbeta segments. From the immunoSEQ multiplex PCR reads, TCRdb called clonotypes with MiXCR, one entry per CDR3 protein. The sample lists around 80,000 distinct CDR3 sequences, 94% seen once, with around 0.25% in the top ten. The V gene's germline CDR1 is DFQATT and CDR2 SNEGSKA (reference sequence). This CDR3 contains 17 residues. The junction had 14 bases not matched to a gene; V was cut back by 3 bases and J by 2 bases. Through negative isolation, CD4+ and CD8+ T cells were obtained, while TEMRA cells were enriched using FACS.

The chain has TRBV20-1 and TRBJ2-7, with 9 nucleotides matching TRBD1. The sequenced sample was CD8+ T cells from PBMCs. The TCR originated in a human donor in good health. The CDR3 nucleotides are TGCAGTGCTAGGGACTCGACCGGGACAGGGATCACCTACGAGCAGTACTTC. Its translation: CSARDSTGTGITYEQYF.